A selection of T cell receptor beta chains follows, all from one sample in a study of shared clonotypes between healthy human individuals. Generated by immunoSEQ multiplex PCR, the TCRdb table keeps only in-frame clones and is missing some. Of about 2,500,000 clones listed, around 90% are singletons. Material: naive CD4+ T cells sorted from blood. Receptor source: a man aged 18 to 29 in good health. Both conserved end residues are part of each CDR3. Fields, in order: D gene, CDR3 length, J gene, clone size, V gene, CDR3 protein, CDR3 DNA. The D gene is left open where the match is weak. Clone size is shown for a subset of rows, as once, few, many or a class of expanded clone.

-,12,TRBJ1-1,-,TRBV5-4,CASSPGDTEAFF,TGTGCCAGCAGCCCAGGGGACACTGAAGCTTTCTTT
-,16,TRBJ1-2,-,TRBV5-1,CASSLGGPEGGYGYTF,TGCGCCAGCAGCTTGGGCGGACCGGAGGGGGGCTATGGCTACACCTTC
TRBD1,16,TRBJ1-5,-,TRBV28,CASSLLTGARNQPQHF,TGTGCCAGCAGTTTATTGACAGGGGCGAGGAATCAGCCCCAGCATTTT
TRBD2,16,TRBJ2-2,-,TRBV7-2,CASSFASGRAAGELFF,TGTGCCAGCAGCTTCGCTAGCGGGAGGGCGGCCGGGGAGCTGTTTTTT
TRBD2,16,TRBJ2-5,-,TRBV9,CASSVDEGGLGETQYF,TGTGCCAGCAGCGTAGATGAGGGAGGGCTGGGAGAGACCCAGTACTTC
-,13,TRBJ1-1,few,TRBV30,CAWSGQGDTEAFF,TGTGCCTGGAGTGGTCAGGGCGACACTGAAGCTTTCTTT
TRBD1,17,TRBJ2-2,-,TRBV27,CASRVPPGQGQPGELFF,TGTGCCAGCAGGGTCCCTCCGGGACAGGGGCAACCCGGGGAGCTGTTTTTT
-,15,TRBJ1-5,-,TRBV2,CASSATMAWDQPQHF,TGTGCCAGCAGTGCGACAATGGCCTGGGATCAGCCCCAGCATTTT
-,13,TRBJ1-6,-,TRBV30,CAWRDGRNSPLHF,TGTGCCTGGAGGGACGGAAGGAATTCACCCCTCCACTTT
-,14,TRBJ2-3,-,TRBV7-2,CASSFGGFTDTQYF,TGTGCCAGCAGCTTCGGCGGATTCACAGATACGCAGTATTTT
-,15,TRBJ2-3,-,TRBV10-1,CASSETGPPSDTQYF,TGCGCCAGCAGTGAGACCGGGCCCCCTTCAGATACGCAGTATTTT
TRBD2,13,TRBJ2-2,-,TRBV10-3,CAIRPRGAGELFF,TGTGCCATCAGACCCCGGGGGGCCGGGGAGCTGTTTTTT
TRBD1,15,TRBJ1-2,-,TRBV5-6,CASSSPGTGSYGYTF,TGTGCCAGCAGCTCCCCCGGGACAGGGAGCTATGGCTACACCTTC
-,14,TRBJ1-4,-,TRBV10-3,CAISESGKGEKLFF,TGTGCCATCAGTGAGTCAGGGAAGGGTGAAAAACTGTTTTTT
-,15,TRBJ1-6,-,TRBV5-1,CASSLSGRDNSPLHF,TGCGCCAGCAGCTTGTCTGGACGGGATAATTCACCCCTCCACTTT
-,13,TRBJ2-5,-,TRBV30,CAWSVTRLKTQYF,TGTGCCTGGAGTGTGACCCGCCTCAAGACCCAGTACTTC
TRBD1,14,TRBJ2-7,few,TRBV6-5,CASSYRDRGYEQYF,TGTGCCAGCAGTTACCGGGACAGGGGCTACGAGCAGTACTTC
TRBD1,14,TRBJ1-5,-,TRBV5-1,CASSEGQGNQPQHF,TGCGCCAGCAGCGAAGGACAGGGGAATCAGCCCCAGCATTTT
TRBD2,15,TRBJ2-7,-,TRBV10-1,CASSEESSGHYEQYF,TGCGCCAGCAGTGAGGAGTCTAGCGGACACTACGAGCAGTACTTC
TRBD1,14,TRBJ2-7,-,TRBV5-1,CASSAGQGGYEQYF,TGCGCCAGCAGCGCGGGACAGGGGGGCTACGAGCAGTACTTC
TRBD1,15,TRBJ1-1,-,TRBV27,CASWGQGAMNTEAFF,TGTGCCAGTTGGGGACAGGGGGCTATGAACACTGAAGCTTTCTTT
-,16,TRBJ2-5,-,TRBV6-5,CASSYLGGVPRETQYF,TGTGCCAGCAGTTACCTTGGTGGGGTCCCGCGAGAGACCCAGTACTTC
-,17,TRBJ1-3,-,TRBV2,CASSDRVVSLSGNTIYF,TGTGCCAGCAGTGATCGAGTTGTCAGCCTCTCTGGAAACACCATATATTTT